Below, 5 T cell receptor beta chains from the same sample are listed, as sequenced in a study of blood T cell repertoires in COVID-19. Some clones are missing from TCRdb's copy, which holds only in-frame ones; the method was immunoSEQ multiplex PCR. The sample has about 7,700 clones; roughly 88% are singletons. What was sequenced was peripheral blood. The receptor source for this set is a woman between 45 and 60 years old with active or convalescent COVID-19.

The chain employs TRBV9 and TRBJ1-2, with 7 bases lining up with TRBD1. The CDR3 is 15 amino acids. From germline, CDR1 is SGDLS and CDR2 YYNGEE. Losses at the gene ends were 4 bases for V and 1 base for J; bases not matched to a gene: 7. The CDR3 sequence: CASSQGTVFNYGYTF. CDR3 nucleotide sequence: TGTGCCAGCAGCCAAGGGACAGTCTTTAACTATGGCTACACCTTC.

The V and J genes are TRBV5-6 and TRBJ1-4, with TRBD1 identical over 7 bases. Germline V gene sequence: CDR1 SGHDT, CDR2 YYEEEE. The CDR3 runs 15 residues. V lost 3 bases, J lost 3 bases, and 5 bases stayed unmatched. CDR3 bases: TGTGCCAGCAGCTCCTCAGGGGGACCTAATGAAAAACTGTTTTTT. It codes for CASSSSGGPNEKLFF.

J is TRBJ1-6 and V is TRBV9; tentative D call: TRBD1 (5 bases). V lost 3 bases, J lost 4 bases, and 8 bases lay in between. Germline CDR1 is SGDLS and CDR2 is YYNGEE. The CDR3 loop spans 14 amino acids. The CDR3 nucleotides are TGTGCCAGCAGCGCCGACAGTTATAATTCACCCCTCCACTTT. Protein sequence: CASSADSYNSPLHF.

This chain joins TRBV5-1 and TRBJ2-2; D is undetermined. Germline V CDR1 and CDR2: SGHRS, YFSETQ. Trimming pared 1 base from V and 2 bases from J, leaving 9 bases between. The CDR3 covers 15 residues. In DNA form, the CDR3 reads TGCGCCAGCAGCTTGAGACAAGATAACACCGGGGAGCTGTTTTTT. This gives the protein CASSLRQDNTGELFF.

For the CDR3, the DNA is TGTGCCAGCAGCTCAGCTGCTGAGGCCTACGAGCAGTACTTC. As protein: CASSSAAEAYEQYF. This chain links TRBV7-6 with TRBJ2-7; D uncertain. Germline V lookup: CDR1 SGHVS, CDR2 FNYEAQ. The CDR3 sequence is 14 residues long. The ends were cut back, 4 bases at V and 2 bases at J, with 12 bases in the middle.